The present TCR beta chain was sequenced within a study of cytotoxic CD8 clonotypes in ibrutinib-treated CLL. Trimming pared 0 bases from V and 2 bases from J, leaving 16 bases between. Germline V lookup: CDR1 SGDLS, CDR2 YYNGEE. CDR3 length: 17 residues. Data came from immunoSEQ multiplex PCR; TCRdb stores just in-frame clones and leaves some out. The table includes about 28,000 clones, roughly 59% detected once. The chain is built from TRBV9 and TRBJ2-3; the D gene is possibly TRBD1 (5 bases). Sequences were derived from PBMCs, sampled before ibrutinib treatment. The TCR comes from a human donor with chronic lymphocytic leukemia. The CDR3 reads CASSVDRGRAHTDTQYF. CDR3 sequence (DNA): TGTGCCAGCAGCGTAGACCGTGGCAGGGCACACACAGATACGCAGTATTTT. Drawing the rest from reference TRBV9 and TRBJ2-3, the complete variable domain is DSGVTQTPKHLITATGQRVTLRCSPRSGDLSVYWYQQSLDQGLQFLIQYYNGEERAKGNILERFSAQQFPDLHSELNLSSLELGDSALYFCASSVDRGRAHTDTQYFGPGTRLTVL.